This T cell receptor (beta chain) was captured by sequencing in a study of response to subunit inactivated influenza vaccine. The study, taken as a whole, reports: Authors suggested few new T cells are recruited by each seasonal influenza vaccination.

This clonotype was seen a handful of times. Its specificity is unknown. TCRdb reanalysed the RT-PCR reads using MiXCR and keeps one entry per CDR3 protein. The sample gives hundreds of thousands of distinct CDR3 sequences, approximately 12% of which show up once; approximately 10% is in the top ten. The starting material was PBMCs from blood, obtained on the day of vaccination. This TCR came from a man aged 45-60 years who received an inactivated influenza vaccine.

In DNA form, the CDR3 reads TGTGCCAGCAGCTTCCAGCCGGACGGGGAGCTGTTTTTT. It translates to CASSFQPDGELFF. The chain has TRBV7-2 and TRBJ2-2; D is unclear. The V and J ends lost 3 bases and 7 bases respectively, with 9 bases between them. This CDR3 region has 13 residues. CDR1 and CDR2 (germline): SGHTA, FQGNSA.